What follows are 32 T cell receptor beta chains derived from one specimen sequenced in a study of response to subunit inactivated influenza vaccine. TCRdb recomputed calls from the RT-PCR reads with MiXCR, one row per CDR3 protein. The sample records 860,000 or so distinct CDR3 sequences, 20% to 25% being singletons. The specimen was PBMCs from blood, collected roughly 5 days after vaccination. Every receptor here comes from a man in his forties or fifties who received an inactivated influenza vaccine.

The rearrangement joins TRBV7-2 to TRBJ2-5; D is perhaps TRBD1 (6 bases). V gave up 3 bases and J gave up 0 bases, with 17 bases separating them. The CDR3 contains 17 residues. Per the germline V gene, CDR1 is SGHTA and CDR2 is FQGNSA. The CDR3 region is CASSLDWDTENQETQYF. The CDR3 DNA follows: TGTGCCAGCAGCTTGGACTGGGACACCGAAAACCAAGAGACCCAGTACTTC.

This clonotype appeared many times. The rearrangement links TRBV20-1 to TRBJ2-3; TRBD2 agrees at 11 bases. Germline CDR1 reads DFQATT; CDR2 reads SNEGSKA (reference sequence). The J segment lost 3 bases and the V segment lost 0 bases, leaving 2 bases of the junction unmatched. This CDR3 is built from 15 residues. The CDR3 DNA reads TGCAGTGCTAGAGAGTTAGCGGGGGGGACAGATACGCAGTATTTT. The encoded protein is CSARELAGGTDTQYF.

This chain joins TRBV5-6 and TRBJ2-4, with D unresolved. This CDR3 is 16 amino acids long. CDR1 is SGHDT and CDR2 is YYEEEE in the germline V gene. Trimming removed 2 bases from V and 3 bases from J, with 15 bases in between. CDR3: CASSFGPRLGKNIQYF. For the CDR3, the DNA is TGTGCCAGCAGCTTTGGGCCCCGTCTGGGCAAAAACATTCAGTACTTC.

This clonotype was picked up a small number of times. The chain carries TRBV29-1 and TRBJ1-4; 7 positions match TRBD1. Germline V gene sequence: CDR1 SQVTM, CDR2 ANQGSEA. This CDR3 contains 13 residues. V lost 7 bases and J lost 10; bases outside the gene matches: 12. CDR3 sequence reads: CSGRVGGDVKLFF. The DNA for the CDR3 is TGCAGCGGCCGTGTAGGGGGCGATGTAAAACTGTTTTTT.

There are a few counts of this clonotype. The chain's CDR3 is CASSLGHWGTEAFF. CDR3 in DNA: TGTGCCAGCAGCTTGGGACATTGGGGCACTGAAGCTTTCTTT. This rearrangement joins TRBV7-2 to TRBJ1-1; D is possibly TRBD1 (6 bases). Germline assignment: CDR1 SGHTA and CDR2 FQGNSA. This CDR3 contains 14 residues. The germline V and J ends were trimmed by 3 bases and 4 bases, with 12 bases remaining between them.

The chain joins TRBV29-1 to TRBJ2-7; TRBD2 might be the D (5 bases). Trimming pared 4 bases from V and 1 base from J, leaving 8 bases between. In germline, CDR1 is SQVTM, CDR2 ANQGSEA. CDR3 length: 12 residues. The CDR3 region is CSVVGDSYEQYF. Here the CDR3 DNA reads TGCAGCGTTGTCGGGGATTCCTACGAGCAGTACTTC.

In this sample, this clonotype turned up many times. V is TRBV10-3 and J is TRBJ1-2; 10 bases fit TRBD1. Per germline, CDR1 ENHRY and CDR2 SYGVKD. The CDR3 totals 14 residues. Trimming removed 4 bases from V and 7 bases from J; junction bases left unmatched: 6. The CDR3 DNA is TGTGCCATCAGTGCCGTTGACAGGGGGCCTGGCTACACCTTC. Protein product: CAISAVDRGPGYTF.

This clonotype has a handful of counts. J is TRBJ2-1 and V is TRBV15, with TRBD2 as a possible D gene (6 bases). CDR1 is LNHNV, CDR2 YYDKDF, per germline (reference sequence). Trimming shortened V by 3 bases and J by 6 bases, and 12 bases separated the two germline ends. The CDR3 spans 14 residues. The CDR3: CATSRVGGINEQFF. The DNA of the CDR3 is TGTGCCACCAGCAGGGTTGGCGGGATCAATGAGCAGTTCTTC.

This clonotype has only a few counts. This rearrangement joins TRBV9 to TRBJ2-2; no definite D call. The CDR3 has 12 amino acids. Trimming cost V 0 bases and J 7 bases, with 4 bases left between them. CDR1 and CDR2 (germline): SGDLS, YYNGEE. Here the CDR3 reads CASSVEVGELFF. CDR3 DNA sequence: TGTGCCAGCAGCGTAGAGGTCGGGGAGCTGTTTTTT.

The gene calls are TRBV7-8 and TRBJ2-3, with 9 bases that match TRBD1. Per the germline V gene, CDR1 is SGHVS and CDR2 is FQNEAQ. The CDR3 is 16 residues long. Unmatched junction bases numbered 10, after V lost 6 bases and J lost 3 bases. CDR3 DNA sequence: TGTGCCAGCAGATCCTACAGGGGGCGATTAACAGATACGCAGTATTTT. It encodes CASRSYRGRLTDTQYF.

The rearrangement uses TRBV7-2 and TRBJ1-1, with D tentatively TRBD1 (6 bases). The CDR3 runs to 13 residues. CDR1 is SGHTA, CDR2 FQGNSA, per germline. The V and J ends lost 6 bases and 5 bases respectively, with 13 bases between them. CDR3 DNA: TGTGCCAGCAGACCACACAGGGAGACTGAAGCTTTCTTT. It encodes CASRPHRETEAFF.

This clonotype was counted between two and nine times. The chain combines TRBV4-1 with TRBJ1-1; unclear D gene. The CDR3 runs to 12 residues. Trimming removed 3 bases from V and 5 bases from J, with 7 bases in between. The germline CDR1 and CDR2 sequences are MGHRA and YSYEKL. CDR3 loop: CASSHGMTEAFF. CDR3 DNA: TGCGCCAGCAGCCATGGGATGACTGAAGCTTTCTTT.

This clonotype was observed a handful of times. The chain joins TRBV9 to TRBJ2-7, with TRBD2 matching 14 bases. CDR3 length: 15 residues. Germline CDR1 is SGDLS and CDR2 is YYNGEE. Trimming took 3 bases from V and 5 from J; bases not matched to a gene: 4. Written as DNA, the CDR3 is TGTGCCAGCAGCGGACTAGCGGGAGGGTTTAACGAGCAGTACTTC. It specifies CASSGLAGGFNEQYF.

This clonotype was counted many times. V is TRBV2 and J is TRBJ2-1; D may be TRBD1 or TRBD2 (6 bases each). Trimming cost V 3 bases and J 5 bases, with 17 bases left between them. CDR1 is SNHLY and CDR2 is FYNNEI in the germline V gene. The CDR3 consists of 16 residues. CDR3 sequence reads: CASSESRGRLDNEQFF. In nucleotides, the CDR3 is TGTGCCAGCAGTGAGAGCCGGGGGCGGCTTGACAATGAGCAGTTCTTC.

In regard to this clonotype: As the CDR3 is not closed by the conserved phenylalanine or tryptophan, this likely results from a read error. The J gene is TRBJ2-3, the V gene TRBV10-2; D may be TRBD1 or TRBD2 (5 bases each). With 2 bases removed from V and 3 bases from J, the gap between germline ends came to 9 bases. The CDR3 covers 14 residues. Looked up from germline, CDR1 is WSHSY and CDR2 is SAAADI. CDR3 bases: TGCGCCAGCAGTGAGGGGACCGAGACAGATACGCAGTATTAT. This sequence encodes CASSEGTETDTQYY.

This clonotype was seen only a few times. The chain combines TRBV4-3 with TRBJ2-4, with 9 bases fitting TRBD1. Trimming took 2 bases from V and 9 from J; bases not matched to a gene: 8. The CDR3 length is 15 residues. The germline V gene encodes CDR1 LGHNA and CDR2 YSLEER. The CDR3 here is CASSQTGGRVAIQYF. In nucleotides, the CDR3 is TGCGCCAGCAGCCAAACAGGGGGCCGAGTGGCCATTCAGTACTTC.

This clonotype was observed a few times. The chain joins TRBV5-1 to TRBJ2-7; TRBD2 might be the D (6 bases). This CDR3 is 14 amino acids long. Germline V gives CDR1 SGHRS, CDR2 YFSETQ. V lost 4 bases, J lost 3 bases, and 14 bases lay in between. The CDR3 loop reads CASSPREPNYEQYF. CDR3 nucleotides: TGCGCCAGCAGCCCGCGGGAACCCAACTACGAGCAGTACTTC.

This clonotype has just a few counts. The chain carries TRBV29-1 and TRBJ2-3; D may be TRBD2 (6 bases). The germline V gene encodes CDR1 SQVTM and CDR2 ANQGSEA. This CDR3 comprises 13 residues. V lost 4 bases, J lost 2 bases, and 10 bases lay in between. CDR3 sequence reads: CSVAGGDTDTQYF. Written as DNA, the CDR3 is TGCAGCGTTGCGGGCGGGGACACAGATACGCAGTATTTT.

Ten or more counts support this clonotype. This chain connects TRBV6-5 to TRBJ2-2; the D gene is possibly TRBD1 (6 bases). CDR1 is MNHEY and CDR2 is SVGAGI in the germline V gene. This CDR3 is 12 amino acids long. Trimming took off 5 bases at V and 5 bases at J, with 6 bases between the two ends. The CDR3 DNA is TGTGCCAGCAGTACAGGGACCGGGGAGCTGTTTTTT. Amino acid sequence: CASSTGTGELFF.

This clonotype has only a few counts. V and J are TRBV3-1 and TRBJ2-3; D not certain. This CDR3 has 15 amino acids. The germline gives CDR1 LGHDT, CDR2 YNNKEL (reference sequence). Trimming shortened V by 1 base and J by 4 bases, and 12 bases separated the two germline ends. The CDR3 nucleotides read TGTGCCAGCAGCCAAGGAGTGGGTCGGGCAGATACGCAGTATTTT. Translation gives CASSQGVGRADTQYF.

The chain uses TRBV2 and TRBJ2-7; 8 bases line up with TRBD1. With 4 bases clipped from V and 3 bases from J, the junction kept 5 bases outside the gene matches. Germline values: CDR1 SNHLY, CDR2 FYNNEI. This CDR3 region has 14 residues. The CDR3 protein is CASSATGVDYEQYF. Here the CDR3 DNA reads TGTGCCAGCAGTGCGACAGGGGTCGACTACGAGCAGTACTTC. Looking up the rest from reference TRBV2 and TRBJ2-7 gives the full variable domain: EPEVTQTPSHQVTQMGQEVILRCVPISNHLYFYWYRQILGQKVEFLVSFYNNEISEKSEIFDDQFSVERPDGSNFTLKIRSTKLEDSAMYFCASSATGVDYEQYFGPGTRLTVT.

This clonotype was seen only a few times. This chain's CDR3 is CSAVTGTREQYF. CDR3 coding DNA: TGCAGTGCCGTGACAGGGACCCGCGAGCAGTACTTC. The chain links TRBV20-1 to TRBJ2-7; 7 bases are shared with TRBD1. Germline V CDR1 and CDR2: DFQATT, SNEGSKA (reference sequence). The CDR3 has 12 residues. The trim removed 6 bases at V and 6 bases at J, leaving 8 bases unmatched.

This clonotype was recorded at least ten times. CDR3 region: CASSLARSPLAKNIQYF. The CDR3 nucleotides read TGTGCCAGCAGCTTAGCGCGGTCCCCTCTAGCCAAAAACATTCAGTACTTC. The rearrangement links TRBV7-4 to TRBJ2-4; the D is unclear. The V end was cut by 0 bases, the J end by 0 bases, with 12 bases between. Germline V gene data show CDR1 as SGHVT and CDR2 as SQSDAQ. There are 17 residues in the CDR3. The full variable domain, in which reference TRBV7-4 and TRBJ2-4 provide the parts outside the CDR3, is GAGVSQSPRYKVAKRGRDVALRCDSISGHVTLYWYRQTLGQGSEVLTYSQSDAQRDKSGRPSGRFSAERPERSVSTLKIQRTEQGDSAVYLCASSLARSPLAKNIQYFGAGTRLSVL.

This clonotype turned up a few times. The chain links TRBV7-8 to TRBJ1-5; D gene uncertain. The length of the CDR3 is 12 residues. The V gene lost 5 bases and the J gene lost 5 bases, with 7 bases spanning the gap. Germline V gene sequence: CDR1 SGHVS, CDR2 FQNEAQ. The DNA of the CDR3 is TGTGCCAGCAGCCCCGGCGATCAGCCCCAGCATTTT. Translation: CASSPGDQPQHF.

This clonotype was counted a few times. The chain joins TRBV18 to TRBJ2-7; 9 positions agree with TRBD1. Germline V lookup: CDR1 KGHSH, CDR2 LQKENI. The V and J ends lost 5 bases and 7 bases, in that order; junction bases with no gene match: 12. The CDR3 runs 15 residues. The CDR3 DNA is TGTGCCAGCTCAACAACCGGGACAGGGACTATAGAGCAGTACTTC. It encodes CASSTTGTGTIEQYF.

J is TRBJ1-5 and V is TRBV6-2 or TRBV6-3; D not certain. CDR3 length: 15 residues. Per the germline V gene, CDR1 is MNHEY and CDR2 is SVGEGT. V was trimmed by 2 bases and J by 1 base, leaving 9 bases between them. CDR3 sequence: CASSYGIASNQPQHF. CDR3 DNA: TGTGCCAGCAGTTACGGGATTGCAAGCAATCAGCCCCAGCATTTT.

CDR3 nucleotides: TGTGCCAGCAGCCCCCGCCTCGGGAGCTCCTACGAGCAGTACTTC. It encodes CASSPRLGSSYEQYF. The rearrangement uses TRBV9 and TRBJ2-7; D possibly corresponds to TRBD2 (6 bases). The CDR3 length is 15 residues. Trimming removed 4 bases at V and 0 bases at J, with 14 bases between. CDR1 is SGDLS, CDR2 YYNGEE, per germline.

The chain uses TRBV11-3 and TRBJ2-7, with a weak D call TRBD2 (5 bases). The CDR3 length is 16 residues. Between the trimmed V and J ends, which lost 0 bases and 6 bases, there was a span of 18 bases. The germline gives CDR1 SGHNT, CDR2 YENEEA. CDR3 nucleotides: TGTGCCAGCAGCTTAGAACCAGGTAGCAGAAGCGGCGAGCAGTACTTC. It translates to CASSLEPGSRSGEQYF.

This clonotype was counted between two and nine times. The V gene is TRBV5-5, the J gene TRBJ2-2; weak D call: TRBD1 (5 bases). Germline V lookup: CDR1 SGHKS, CDR2 YYEKEE (reference sequence). V lost 0 bases and J 3 bases, leaving 12 bases between the germline ends. The CDR3 sequence is 16 residues long. The CDR3 loop is CASSLVAGHDTGELFF. CDR3 nucleotides: TGTGCCAGCAGCTTGGTCGCAGGGCATGACACCGGGGAGCTGTTTTTT.

This clonotype was detected ten times or more. The gene calls are TRBV20-1 and TRBJ1-6, with 9 bases fitting TRBD1. The V gene end was trimmed by 6 bases and the J gene end by 7 bases; junction bases not matched to a gene: 7. The length of the CDR3 is 14 residues. Per the germline V gene, CDR1 is DFQATT and CDR2 is SNEGSKA (reference sequence). CDR3 amino acids: CSASGTGNNSPLHF. Here the CDR3 DNA reads TGCAGTGCGAGTGGGACAGGGAACAATTCACCCCTCCACTTT.

The chain couples TRBV4-2 to TRBJ2-5; D gene ambiguous. Germline-derived CDR1 and CDR2 are LGHNA and YNFKEQ. The CDR3 totals 14 residues. The germline V and J ends were trimmed by 0 bases and 5 bases, with 10 bases remaining between them. The CDR3, as DNA: TGTGCCAGCAGCCAAGATATAAGAACTGAGACCCAGTACTTC. It codes for CASSQDIRTETQYF.

In this sample, this clonotype turned up a few times. The V gene is TRBV2, the J gene TRBJ2-7, with 8 bases aligning to TRBD2. V was clipped by 7 bases and J by 6 bases; unmatched bases: 2. Germline V gives CDR1 SNHLY, CDR2 FYNNEI. CDR3 length equals 11 residues. The CDR3 DNA sequence: TGTGCCAGCATCGGGGGGGGCGAGCAGTACTTC. Encoded protein: CASIGGGEQYF.